This T cell receptor (beta chain) was documented in a study of shared clonotypes between healthy human individuals. Trimming removed 1 base at V and 2 bases at J, with 13 bases between. The germline V gene has CDR1 SGHDT and CDR2 YYEEEE. The CDR3 runs 15 residues. Subsets obtained from CD4+ cells comprised CD45RA+ naive and CD45RA-negative memory cells. Here immunoSEQ multiplex PCR was the method, and the copy in TCRdb shows in-frame clones only, minus some. The sample shows approximately 500,000 clones, about 95% of them seen only once. The receptor was isolated from a young woman in good health. What was sequenced was naive CD4+ T cells sorted from blood. The subset is: CD45RA+ positively selected. The gene calls are TRBV5-6 and TRBJ2-7; possibly TRBD2 for D (6 bases). The CDR3 nucleotides are TGTGCCAGCAGCTTGAGAGGGAGGCTAACCTACGAGCAGTACTTC. This codes for CASSLRGRLTYEQYF.